This T cell receptor (beta chain) was identified in a study of sequential checkpoint blockade in melanoma (dated by TCRdb to about 2019). Regarding the complete study: In a 1:1 randomization, patients received either first-line nivolumab then ipilimumab (arm A) or ipilimumab then nivolumab (arm B). Both trial sequences were followed by maintenance nivolumab. Broader findings and caveats from the paper: Validation of the response-prediction model combining TCR metrics and mutation burden is needed in larger, independent patient cohorts.

Comments on this clone: Its antigen is unknown. No qualities accompany the bases; no much larger clone lies one base away.

TCRbeta CDR3 regions were immunosequenced from genomic DNA with the immunoSEQ Assay. Before high-throughput sequencing, the genomic DNA was amplified using bias-controlled multiplex PCR. The paper's processing steps were these. To quantify the absolute abundance of each unique TCRbeta CDR3 region, the sequences were collapsed and filtered. Clonality was defined as 1 minus Pielou's evenness and was calculated using productive rearrangements only. A previously published method was used to identify clones whose frequencies were significantly greater in on-treatment samples than in baseline samples. Held by TCRdb, this immuneACCESS table contains in-frame sequences only and omits some clones. Under half of the omission traces to an unresolved V gene where checked; the cause of the rest is unknown. V and J calls and clone size are as listed in that table; D and trimming were resolved from the DNA. The sample table shows about 32,000 clones, and approximately 82% are seen once. Approximately 18% of the sample rests with the top ten.

The treatment or condition label for this specimen denotes: randomized to nivolumab then ipilimumab (arm A) or the reverse (arm B). Prior DNA-damaging chemotherapy had not been received by any trial patient. Thawed PBMCs were sorted on a FACS Aria II flow cytometer to isolate live CD3+CD8+ cells negative for CD19 and CD56. Samples came from patients with melanoma in CheckMate 064, a randomized, open-label phase II trial of sequential checkpoint blockade. Peripheral blood mononuclear cells were obtained through leukapheresis, purified using Ficoll-Paque, and frozen in human serum containing around 10% DMSO. Immediately after sorting, the purity of sorted blood CD3+CD8+ cells was verified to be >95%, after which DNA was extracted. The source of this sequence is a human donor with melanoma. The sequenced sample was CD8+ T cells sorted from blood (inferred from file names), obtained from a patient given nivolumab and ipilimumab in sequence.

The CDR3 here reads CASSQDFRGRLGGYTF. The nucleotides are TGCGCCAGCAGCCAGGATTTTAGGGGGCGCCTAGGTGGCTACACCTTC. The chain joins TRBV4-3 to TRBJ1-2; 7 nucleotides in the junction match TRBD1. The germline V gene gives CDR1 as LGHNA and CDR2 as YSLEER. V ends up 3 bases short and J 7 bases short, with an unmatched junction base count of 14. Measured from the cysteine to the phenylalanine, the CDR3 is 16 residues long. Solely the CDR3 DNA is kept, with 48 bases framed from the first base.